These 22 T cell receptor beta chains originate from one sample sequenced in a study of Ad26.COV2.S vaccination and SARS-CoV-2 variants. Treatment of the sample: roughly 19 received Ad26.COV2.S at low or high dose, single or two shots; a few received placebo; per-sample allocation not given. Samples analyzed were those drawn on day 63 after the first vaccine or placebo injection. The data were produced by immunoSEQ multiplex PCR, yet TCRdb's version contains in-frame clones alone and is incomplete. The top ten hold around 11% of the sample, which has some 250,000 clones, around 87% seen once. The material was peripheral blood, obtained in a trial of Ad26.COV2.S vaccine versus placebo. These receptor sequences come from a person between 18 and 60 years old who received the Ad26.COV2.S COVID-19 vaccine or a placebo.

The V and J genes are TRBV6-6 and TRBJ2-3, with 8 bases fitting TRBD1. Germline assignment: CDR1 MNHNY and CDR2 SVGAGI (reference sequence). The V gene end was trimmed by 5 bases and the J gene end by 1 base; junction bases not matched to a gene: 11. This CDR3 region has 17 residues. The CDR3 protein is CASSRSQGARGTDTQYF. The CDR3 DNA follows: TGTGCCAGCAGTCGTAGCCAGGGGGCAAGGGGCACAGATACGCAGTATTTT.

CDR3 sequence: CASEGGRQGVYGYTF. CDR3 sequence (DNA): TGTGCCAGCGAAGGGGGGAGACAGGGTGTATATGGCTACACCTTC. The genes are TRBV19 and TRBJ1-2; 7 nucleotides agree with TRBD1. Germline CDR1 reads LNHDA; CDR2 reads SQIVND (reference sequence). The length of the CDR3 is 15 residues. The J segment lost 5 bases and the V segment lost 9 bases, leaving 15 bases of the junction unmatched.

V is TRBV7-3 and J is TRBJ1-1; 7 bases are shared with TRBD1. Looked up from germline, CDR1 is SGHTA and CDR2 is FQGTGA. The V segment lost 4 bases and the J segment 1 base; nucleotides outside the gene matches: 12. This CDR3 has 17 residues. The CDR3 is CASSSGSQGIQNTEAFF. The DNA for the CDR3 is TGTGCCAGCAGCTCGGGGTCACAGGGGATTCAGAACACTGAAGCTTTCTTT.

The chain is built from TRBV24-1 and TRBJ1-2, with TRBD1 as a possible D gene (5 bases). V was shortened by 4 bases and J by 3 bases, with 11 bases between the two germline ends. Per germline, CDR1 KGHDR and CDR2 SFDVKD. CDR3 length equals 14 residues. The CDR3 nucleotides are TGTGCCACCAGTGACCCCACAGGCTACTATGGCTACACCTTC. Its protein product is CATSDPTGYYGYTF.

The genes are TRBV6-5 and TRBJ1-1; D uncertain. Germline CDR1 is MNHEY and CDR2 is SVGAGI. The V end lost 2 bases, the J end lost 6 bases, and 10 bases lay between the germline ends. CDR3 length equals 13 residues. The CDR3 here is CASSYTAQSEAFF. The CDR3 DNA reads as TGTGCCAGCAGTTACACGGCGCAGTCTGAAGCTTTCTTT.

The chain combines TRBV7-2 with TRBJ2-2; 10 bases are shared with TRBD2. CDR1 is SGHTA, CDR2 FQGNSA, per germline. Trimming removed 4 bases from V and 5 bases from J; junction bases left unmatched: 10. The CDR3 length is 17 residues. The CDR3: CASSYGLAAFGTGELFF. CDR3 sequence (DNA): TGTGCCAGCAGCTACGGACTAGCGGCCTTCGGGACCGGGGAGCTGTTTTTT.

J is TRBJ2-7 and V is TRBV7-9, with a weak D call TRBD1 (7 bases). With 5 bases removed from V and 7 bases from J, the gap between germline ends came to 9 bases. The CDR3 extends over 11 amino acids. Germline V gives CDR1 SEHNR, CDR2 FQNEAQ (reference sequence). The CDR3 loop is CASSQGGEQYF. The DNA of the CDR3 is TGTGCCAGCAGCCAGGGGGGTGAGCAGTACTTC.

V usage is TRBV7-2 and J usage is TRBJ1-2, with D maybe TRBD1 (5 bases). This CDR3 has 14 residues. The V gene lost 1 base and the J gene lost 2 bases, with 8 bases spanning the gap. The germline V gene has CDR1 SGHTA and CDR2 FQGNSA. This chain's CDR3 is CASSLVGGNYGYTF. DNA of the CDR3: TGTGCCAGCAGCTTAGTTGGGGGGAACTATGGCTACACCTTC.

This clone was counted between two and nine times. The genes are TRBV6-2 or TRBV6-3 and TRBJ1-5, with a possible D match to TRBD1 (5 bases). Trimming pared 6 bases from V and 7 bases from J, leaving 10 bases between. Germline CDR1 reads MNHEY; CDR2 reads SVGEGT. The CDR3 totals 12 residues. As DNA, the CDR3 is TGTGCCAGCAGCACAGGTTGGCAGCCCCAGCATTTT. This translates into CASSTGWQPQHF.

This rearrangement joins TRBV6-5 to TRBJ2-2; unclear D gene. V was trimmed by 5 bases and J by 5 bases, leaving 12 bases between them. The CDR3 runs to 14 residues. CDR1 MNHEY and CDR2 SVGAGI come from the germline V gene. The DNA for the CDR3 is TGTGCCAGCAGTATAAGCGAGATGACCGGGGAGCTGTTTTTT. Protein: CASSISEMTGELFF.

This rearrangement joins TRBV14 to TRBJ2-1; 8 bases line up with TRBD1. The CDR3 has 16 residues. After removal of 1 base from V and 0 bases from J, the junction contained 2 bases not matched to a gene. Germline assignment: CDR1 SGHDN and CDR2 FVKESK. CDR3 loop: CASSQGQGSSYNEQFF. The CDR3 DNA reads TGTGCCAGCAGCCAAGGACAGGGGAGCTCCTACAATGAGCAGTTCTTC.

The chain carries TRBV6-6 and TRBJ1-3; no firm D call. The V gene's germline CDR1 is MNHNY and CDR2 SVGAGI (reference sequence). The CDR3 spans 14 residues. V lost 5 bases, J lost 0 bases, and 8 bases lay in between. The DNA of the CDR3 is TGTGCCAGCAGTAGTTACTCCTCTGGAAACACCATATATTTT. Translated: CASSSYSSGNTIYF.

The V gene is TRBV5-5, the J gene TRBJ2-3, with D tentatively TRBD1 or TRBD2 (6 bases each). The germline gives CDR1 SGHKS, CDR2 YYEKEE (reference sequence). The CDR3 consists of 17 residues. Trimming left V 3 bases short and J 2 bases short, with 19 bases between. Here the CDR3 reads CASSWEGGRVYTDTQYF. The CDR3 nucleotides read TGTGCCAGCAGCTGGGAAGGGGGGCGGGTGTACACAGATACGCAGTATTTT.

This clone showed up just once. V and J are TRBV5-1 and TRBJ1-6; 9 nucleotides agree with TRBD1. V lost 4 bases and J lost 7; bases outside the gene matches: 9. This CDR3 contains 16 residues. Germline values: CDR1 SGHRS, CDR2 YFSETQ. The CDR3 region has the DNA TGCGCCAGCAGCATGGGACAGGGATCGATAAATTCACCCCTCCACTTT. Translation gives CASSMGQGSINSPLHF.

V gene TRBV9 combines with J gene TRBJ2-5; TRBD1 aligns across 8 bases. CDR1 SGDLS and CDR2 YYNGEE come from the germline V gene. Trimming cost V 0 bases and J 5 bases; bases outside gene matches: 12. The CDR3 contains 17 residues. The CDR3: CASSVAPMAGGRETQYF. CDR3 sequence (DNA): TGTGCCAGCAGCGTAGCGCCCATGGCAGGGGGCAGGGAGACCCAGTACTTC.

The chain uses TRBV5-1 and TRBJ1-1; D may be TRBD1 (6 bases). Germline V CDR1 and CDR2: SGHRS, YFSETQ. V lost 0 bases and J 5 bases, leaving 8 bases between the germline ends. The CDR3 extends over 13 amino acids. CDR3 region: CASSLGGRTEAFF. The CDR3 DNA follows: TGCGCCAGCAGCTTGGGGGGGCGAACTGAAGCTTTCTTT.

This CDR3 is CASSGGGPYEQYF. The DNA of the CDR3 is TGTGCCAGCAGCGGAGGAGGGCCCTACGAGCAGTACTTC. This sequence joins TRBV2 and TRBJ2-7, with D perhaps TRBD2 (6 bases). CDR1 and CDR2 (germline): SNHLY, FYNNEI. With 6 bases removed from V and 2 bases from J, the gap between germline ends came to 11 bases. This CDR3 has 13 amino acids.

The J gene is TRBJ1-3, the V gene TRBV4-3; 8 bases match TRBD1. CDR3 size: 18 residues. V gave up 3 bases and J gave up 0 bases; unmatched junction bases: 10. Germline V lookup: CDR1 LGHNA, CDR2 YSLEER. The CDR3 DNA follows: TGCGCCAGCAGCCACAACAGTGGACAGGGAAGCTCTGGAAACACCATATATTTT. This sequence encodes CASSHNSGQGSSGNTIYF.

CDR3 DNA: TGTGCCAGCAGTTACTCGCGGATTTACAATGAGCAGTTCTTC. Encoded protein: CASSYSRIYNEQFF. The gene calls are TRBV6-5 and TRBJ2-1; unclear D gene. The CDR3 spans 14 residues. Trimming took off 0 bases at V and 4 bases at J, with 7 bases between the two ends. Germline CDR1 reads MNHEY; CDR2 reads SVGAGI.

This sequence joins TRBV12-3 or TRBV12-4 and TRBJ1-4; TRBD1 agrees at 8 bases. The CDR3 totals 12 residues. With V trimmed by 10 bases and J by 5 bases, 3 bases remained unmatched. The CDR3 is CAIRQGNEKLFF. Here the CDR3 DNA reads TGTGCCATACGACAGGGGAATGAAAAACTGTTTTTT.

This clone was recorded only once. The V call is TRBV28, the J call TRBJ1-2, with D perhaps matching TRBD1 (5 bases). CDR1 is MDHEN, CDR2 SYDVKM, per germline. The CDR3 sequence is 13 residues long. The V end lost 2 bases, the J end lost 4 bases, and 8 bases lay between the germline ends. In DNA, the CDR3 is TGTGCCAGCAGTTTAGGGGGGACCTATGGCTACACCTTC. This translates into CASSLGGTYGYTF.

The chain links TRBV5-4 to TRBJ2-7; weak D call: TRBD2 (6 bases). CDR1 is SGHNT and CDR2 is YYREEE in the germline V gene (reference sequence). The CDR3 is 15 amino acids. The V end was cut by 3 bases, the J end by 1 base, with 14 bases between. CDR3 amino acids: CASSSGGTMSYEQYF. DNA of the CDR3: TGTGCCAGCAGCTCCGGGGGTACCATGTCCTACGAGCAGTACTTC.